The 30 T cell receptor beta chains reported below all come from one sample, sequenced in a study of T-cell reconstitution after alpha-beta-depleted transplantation in children. The TCRbeta library incorporated unique molecular identifiers. TCRdb reprocessed the PCR reads with MiXCR, giving one entry per CDR3 protein. The sample records around 680,000 distinct CDR3 sequences, about 15% being singletons. This specimen was PBMCs from the stem cell graft donor, taken from the stem cell graft. Receptors were obtained from a human donor who donated a stem cell graft to a child with acute myeloid leukemia.

V gene TRBV5-1 combines with J gene TRBJ2-2; 7 bases match TRBD2. The CDR3 is 13 amino acids. Germline values: CDR1 SGHRS, CDR2 YFSETQ. Germline trimming cut 4 bases from V and 6 bases from J; bases unmatched to any gene: 3. The CDR3: CASSGTSAGELFF. CDR3 nucleotide sequence: TGCGCCAGCAGCGGAACTAGCGCCGGGGAGCTGTTTTTT. Filled out from reference TRBV5-1 and TRBJ2-2, the complete variable domain reads KAGVTQTPRYLIKTRGQQVTLSCSPISGHRSVSWYQQTPGQGLQFLFEYFSETQRNKGNFPGRFSGRQFSNSRSEMNVSTLELGDSALYLCASSGTSAGELFFGEGSRLTVL.

Only a few counts were recorded for this clonotype. This CDR3 is CSARDLRGPTEAFF. In DNA form, the CDR3 reads TGCAGTGCTAGAGATCTGCGGGGGCCCACTGAAGCTTTCTTT. This sequence joins TRBV20-1 and TRBJ1-1; possibly TRBD1 for D (6 bases). Germline-derived CDR1 and CDR2 are DFQATT and SNEGSKA (reference sequence). Trimming took 0 bases from V and 4 from J, leaving 12 bases between them. This CDR3 spans 14 amino acids.

This clonotype was detected a few times. The chain recombines TRBV20-1 with TRBJ1-5; no firm D call. The CDR3 totals 13 residues. In germline, CDR1 is DFQATT, CDR2 SNEGSKA (reference sequence). V lost 3 bases and J lost 7, with 13 bases in between. The CDR3 DNA reads as TGCAGTGCTAGTCCATTCCTGGGACAGCCCCAGCATTTT. Its protein product is CSASPFLGQPQHF.

V and J are TRBV20-1 and TRBJ2-1; TRBD2 aligns across 12 bases. With V trimmed by 3 bases and J by 5 bases, 5 bases remained unmatched. The CDR3 extends over 15 amino acids. Per germline, CDR1 DFQATT and CDR2 SNEGSKA (reference sequence). The CDR3 reads CSARASGGVHNEQFF. In DNA form, the CDR3 reads TGCAGTGCTAGGGCTAGCGGGGGGGTTCACAATGAGCAGTTCTTC.

This clonotype showed up many times. The chain uses TRBV29-1 and TRBJ1-2; 8 positions agree with TRBD1. Germline CDR1 is SQVTM and CDR2 is ANQGSEA. V lost 4 bases to trimming and J lost 4 bases; unmatched junction nucleotides: 5. CDR3 size: 13 residues. In nucleotides, the CDR3 is TGCAGCGTTGTACCGACAGGGGTCTATGGCTACACCTTC. Translated: CSVVPTGVYGYTF.

This sequence joins TRBV20-1 and TRBJ1-5; TRBD1 agrees at 12 bases. Trimming cost V 3 bases and J 2 bases; bases outside gene matches: 5. CDR3 length: 16 amino acids. The germline V gene has CDR1 DFQATT and CDR2 SNEGSKA (reference sequence). This chain's CDR3 is CSARGTGGLRNQPQHF. The CDR3 DNA reads TGCAGTGCTAGGGGGACAGGGGGCTTGCGCAATCAGCCCCAGCATTTT.

J is TRBJ2-2 and V is TRBV20-1; D is ambiguous. The CDR3 is 16 residues long. V was pared by 0 bases and J by 0 bases, with 11 bases between. In germline, CDR1 is DFQATT, CDR2 SNEGSKA (reference sequence). CDR3 protein: CSARDLANPNTGELFF. The CDR3 nucleotides are TGCAGTGCTAGAGATCTGGCAAACCCGAACACCGGGGAGCTGTTTTTT.

In its sample, this clonotype was seen many times. The rearrangement uses TRBV29-1 and TRBJ2-1, with a weak D call TRBD2 (7 bases). Germline CDR1 and CDR2: SQVTM and ANQGSEA. V was shortened by 1 base and J by 1 base, with 20 bases between the two germline ends. CDR3 length equals 18 residues. The CDR3 DNA reads as TGCAGCGTTGAAGGGGGGGGCCAACTAGGAGGGTCCTACAATGAGCAGTTCTTC. Protein sequence: CSVEGGGQLGGSYNEQFF.

Details on this clonotype: A much larger clone is a single base away; this may be a read error. This chain uses TRBV29-1 with TRBJ1-1, with D possibly being TRBD1 (6 bases). Germline-derived CDR1 and CDR2 are SQVTM and ANQGSEA. Trimming left V 0 bases short and J 1 base short, with 12 bases between. CDR3 size: 15 residues. CDR3 DNA sequence: TGCAGCGTTGAAGATAAGGGACACTCGAACACTGAAGCTTTCTTT. Its translation is CSVEDKGHSNTEAFF.

This clonotype was picked up many times. V is TRBV12-3 or TRBV12-4 and J is TRBJ1-1; perhaps TRBD1 as D (6 bases). V gave up 3 bases and J gave up 3 bases, with 8 bases separating them. CDR3 size: 13 residues. The CDR3 here is CASSLGADTEAFF. The DNA of the CDR3 is TGTGCCAGCAGTTTGGGGGCGGACACTGAAGCTTTCTTT.

The V gene is TRBV5-1, the J gene TRBJ2-4; D possibly corresponds to TRBD2 (6 bases). CDR3 length: 15 residues. Germline-derived CDR1 and CDR2 are SGHRS and YFSETQ. Trimming took off 4 bases at V and 5 bases at J, with 16 bases between the two ends. The CDR3 here is CASSGGPGLENIQYF. In DNA, the CDR3 is TGCGCCAGCAGCGGAGGGCCGGGACTTGAAAACATTCAGTACTTC.

This clonotype turned up a few times. The genes are TRBV12-3 or TRBV12-4 and TRBJ2-6; no definite D call. V was shortened by 3 bases and J by 0 bases, with 6 bases between the two germline ends. The CDR3 sequence is 15 residues long. The CDR3 DNA is TGTGCCAGCAGTTTCATTCTCTCTGGGGCCAACGTCCTGACTTTC. Protein sequence: CASSFILSGANVLTF.

This clonotype was recorded many times. The rearrangement uses TRBV6-2 or TRBV6-3 and TRBJ2-1; D not resolved. Trimming removed 7 bases from V and 5 bases from J, with 36 bases in between. This CDR3 is built from 21 residues. Germline CDR1 reads MNHEY; CDR2 reads SVGEGT. For the CDR3, the DNA is TGTGCCAGCACCGCCGCCACCGTAGCCCCAGCTGTTCTACAATCCCACAATGAGCAGTTCTTC. It yields the protein CASTAATVAPAVLQSHNEQFF.

Many counts were recorded for this clonotype. The rearrangement joins TRBV20-1 to TRBJ2-3, with 14 positions matching TRBD2. With V trimmed by 5 bases and J by 8 bases, 12 bases remained unmatched. This CDR3 has 16 residues. Germline CDR1 and CDR2: DFQATT and SNEGSKA (reference sequence). The CDR3 sequence is CSAQTGTSGGVGTQYF. Here the CDR3 DNA reads TGCAGTGCTCAGACCGGGACTAGCGGGGGTGTGGGTACGCAGTATTTT.

This clonotype has at least ten counts. The CDR3 region has the DNA TGCAGTGCTGTCGCCCCAAATACAGGGGCTGGAAACACCATATATTTT. Amino acids: CSAVAPNTGAGNTIYF. The rearrangement uses TRBV20-1 and TRBJ1-3; 7 bases map to TRBD1. CDR1 is DFQATT, CDR2 SNEGSKA, per germline (reference sequence). This CDR3 is 16 amino acids long. The V segment lost 5 bases and the J segment 2 bases; nucleotides outside the gene matches: 12.

This clonotype was observed many times. V usage is TRBV7-2 and J usage is TRBJ2-1, with 9 bases that match TRBD1. In germline, CDR1 is SGHTA, CDR2 FQGNSA. J gave up 7 bases and V 1 base, and 5 bases lay outside the gene matches. CDR3 size: 15 residues. CDR3 coding DNA: TGTGCCAGCAGCTTAGGCGGGACAGGGTCGAATGAGCAGTTCTTC. It codes for CASSLGGTGSNEQFF.

This chain connects TRBV29-1 to TRBJ2-3; D is unresolved. V lost 4 bases and J lost 3, with 23 bases in between. CDR1 and CDR2 from the germline V gene are SQVTM and ANQGSEA. The length of the CDR3 is 17 residues. The DNA of the CDR3 is TGCAGCGTTGGCCGATTTAAGGAAGGATTCGAGACAGATACGCAGTATTTT. It encodes CSVGRFKEGFETDTQYF.

The sample holds a few counts of this clonotype. The chain links TRBV20-1 to TRBJ2-2; 11 bases agree with TRBD1. The CDR3 is made up of 16 amino acids. Losses at the gene ends were 5 bases for V and 6 bases for J; bases not matched to a gene: 11. Germline CDR1 DFQATT, CDR2 SNEGSKA (reference sequence). The CDR3 DNA sequence: TGCAGTGCTCCATCTCTACAGGGACAGGGGGCCGGGGAGCTGTTTTTT. Translated: CSAPSLQGQGAGELFF.

The gene calls are TRBV7-8 and TRBJ2-5; tentative D call: TRBD1 (6 bases). The CDR3 length is 15 residues. Germline V gene data show CDR1 as SGHVS and CDR2 as FQNEAQ. V gave up 6 bases and J gave up 4 bases, with 18 bases separating them. The CDR3 sequence: CASSSDRSKRETQYF. CDR3 DNA sequence: TGTGCCAGCAGTTCCGACAGGTCGAAGCGAGAGACCCAGTACTTC. The full variable domain, completed using reference TRBV7-8 and TRBJ2-5, is GAGVSQSPRYKVAKRGQDVALRCDPISGHVSLFWYQQALGQGPEFLTYFQNEAQLDKSGLPSDRFFAERPEGSVSTLKIQRTQQEDSAVYLCASSSDRSKRETQYFGPGTRLLVL.

The chain joins TRBV20-1 to TRBJ1-2; D perhaps matches TRBD1 (6 bases). This CDR3 is built from 13 residues. Germline values: CDR1 DFQATT, CDR2 SNEGSKA (reference sequence). V lost 5 bases, J lost 2 bases, and 12 bases lay in between. The CDR3 region has the DNA TGCAGTGCTTACACAGGGCTCAACTATGGCTACACCTTC. Its protein is CSAYTGLNYGYTF.

At least ten counts were recorded for this clonotype. The genes are TRBV20-1 and TRBJ2-7; D is unresolved. Germline V gene lookup returns CDR1 DFQATT and CDR2 SNEGSKA (reference sequence). Trimming stripped 0 bases from V and 2 bases from J, with 8 bases between. The CDR3 has 13 residues. The CDR3: CSARDLGAYEQYV. The CDR3 DNA reads as TGCAGTGCTAGAGATCTCGGCGCCTACGAGCAGTACGTC.

The genes are TRBV12-3 or TRBV12-4 and TRBJ2-5; 8 bases map to TRBD1. The CDR3 runs to 17 residues. The trim removed 3 bases at V and 2 bases at J, leaving 11 bases unmatched. This CDR3 is CASSFSSTTGEQETQYF. CDR3 nucleotides: TGTGCCAGCAGTTTTAGTAGTACGACAGGGGAGCAAGAGACCCAGTACTTC.

This clonotype was observed many times. The chain joins TRBV6-5 to TRBJ2-3; D remains ambiguous. CDR1 and CDR2 from the germline V gene are MNHEY and SVGAGI. V was pared by 2 bases and J by 0 bases, with 9 bases between. This CDR3 contains 15 residues. This CDR3 reads CASSYGISSTDTQYF. In nucleotides, the CDR3 is TGTGCCAGCAGTTACGGGATATCTAGCACAGATACGCAGTATTTT.

The chain links TRBV7-2 to TRBJ2-5; no reliable D call. This CDR3 has 16 residues. V shed 5 bases and J shed 5 bases, with 21 bases lying between them. The germline CDR1 and CDR2 sequences are SGHTA and FQGNSA. CDR3 nucleotides: TGTGCCAGCAGCCCGGTGACTCTATCTTCCGCCGAGACCCAGTACTTC. Translated, it gives CASSPVTLSSAETQYF.

This clonotype was detected many times. The chain is built from TRBV29-1 and TRBJ2-7; 9 nucleotides line up with TRBD1. The junction had 4 bases not matched to a gene; V was cut back by 7 bases and J by 0 bases. CDR1 and CDR2 from the germline V gene are SQVTM and ANQGSEA. This CDR3 has 13 amino acids. In DNA form, the CDR3 reads TGCAGCGGTGGGGGACAGGGCTCCTACGAGCAGTACTTC. Protein sequence: CSGGGQGSYEQYF.

This clonotype was observed a few times. The chain employs TRBV12-3 or TRBV12-4 and TRBJ2-3; D possibly uses TRBD1 or TRBD2 (6 bases each). Trimming pared 3 bases from V and 6 bases from J, leaving 13 bases between. This CDR3 contains 14 residues. The CDR3 spells CASSFRGPLDTQYF. The DNA for the CDR3 is TGTGCCAGCAGTTTCCGGGGGCCGCTCGATACGCAGTATTTT.

V is TRBV9 and J is TRBJ2-5; D uncertain. The CDR3 extends over 14 amino acids. Germline V gene lookup returns CDR1 SGDLS and CDR2 YYNGEE. Trimming shortened V by 0 bases and J by 4 bases, and 10 bases separated the two germline ends. The CDR3 DNA reads as TGTGCCAGCAGCGTAGAGGCGGTGGGAGAGACCCAGTACTTC. Amino acids: CASSVEAVGETQYF.

This clonotype has at least ten counts. The chain joins TRBV12-3 or TRBV12-4 to TRBJ1-1; the D is unclear. This CDR3 contains 15 residues. V lost 10 bases to trimming and J lost 6 bases, with 24 bases between them. The CDR3 sequence is CANAVSGRSNAEAFF. The CDR3 DNA sequence: TGTGCCAACGCGGTTTCGGGCAGGTCAAACGCTGAAGCTTTCTTT.

There are a few counts of this clonotype. The gene calls are TRBV11-2 and TRBJ2-5; D call uncertain. The germline V and J ends were trimmed by 3 bases and 2 bases, with 13 bases remaining between them. CDR3 length: 15 amino acids. From germline, CDR1 is SGHAT and CDR2 FQNNGV. The CDR3 DNA reads as TGTGCCAGCAGCTTGAGTATGGTGGGACAAGAGACCCAGTACTTC. Its protein product is CASSLSMVGQETQYF.

The chain joins TRBV12-3 or TRBV12-4 to TRBJ2-6, with D uncertain. V lost 11 bases to trimming and J lost 0 bases, with 8 bases between them. This CDR3 contains 13 residues. The CDR3 sequence is CASLNSGANVLTF. The CDR3 nucleotides read TGTGCCTCGTTGAACTCTGGGGCCAACGTCCTGACTTTC.